This T cell receptor beta chain was recovered during a study of T cell responses to AZD1222 COVID-19 vaccine. Study in general: Second-dose schedules of about 4 or about 12 weeks were combined. Study-level points and caveats: Two AZD1222 doses significantly raised spike-specific TCR breadth and depth over controls. Among the donors, most were white British and more were female, and clonal diversity was possibly underestimated. CD4 TCRs covered the whole spike, strongest at regions 160-218 and 743-854.

This CDR3 is 14 amino acids long. V was pared by 6 bases and J by 4 bases, with 6 bases of the junction left unmatched. In germline, CDR1 is MDHEN, CDR2 SYDVKM. Sequenced by immunoSEQ multiplex PCR; TCRdb stores in-frame clones only, minus some. Among under 200,000 clones listed, roughly 92% were seen once. Comment on this clone: Its matching antigen is unknown.

The V and J genes are TRBV28 and TRBJ1-1; TRBD1 aligns across 9 bases. The clonotype was recovered from an adult in good health. Material: peripheral blood, obtained on day 0 of AZD1222 vaccination. The chain's CDR3 is CASREGQGTTEAFF. The CDR3 region has the DNA TGTGCCAGCAGGGAGGGACAGGGAACCACTGAAGCTTTCTTT. The complete variable domain, with remaining parts taken from reference TRBV28 and TRBJ1-1, reads DVKVTQSSRYLVKRTGEKVFLECVQDMDHENMFWYRQDPGLGLRLIYFSYDVKMKEKGDIPEGYSVSREKKERFSLILESASTNQTSMYLCASREGQGTTEAFFGQGTRLTVV.